This T cell receptor (beta chain) comes out of a study of cytomegalovirus exposure and HLA in healthy donors. About this clone: Its specificity is unknown.

Findings of the study overall: The productive fraction for most TCR beta V segments was about 90% or about 30% in an earlier analysis. The study found most TCR sequences rare, yet found some public TCRs in many donors.

In the PCR, 60 Vbeta and 13 Jbeta primers were used. Clones were sequenced by immunoSEQ multiplex PCR, and TCRdb holds only the in-frame ones, with some missing. The repertoire consists of under 95,000 clones, with roughly 75% occurring once and the leading ten covering around 0.96%. The sequenced material came from PBMCs. The receptor comes from a male donor in good health and CMV-seronegative.

The CDR3 nucleotides read TGTGCCAGCAGTTTATCGGCTGCAGGCAATCAGCCCCAGCATTTT. It yields the protein CASSLSAAGNQPQHF. V and J are TRBV27 and TRBJ1-5; D is unclear. Germline assignment: CDR1 MNHEY and CDR2 SMNVEV (reference sequence). The CDR3 spans 15 residues. Trimming stripped 0 bases from V and 2 bases from J, with 8 bases between.